This T cell receptor (beta chain) was sequenced during a study of tumor-infiltrating lymphocytes in oesophageal squamous cell carcinoma. A few counts support this clonotype. V was clipped by 5 bases and J by 5 bases; unmatched bases: 13. The CDR3 spans 16 residues. Germline CDR1 and CDR2: SGHVS and FNYEAQ. TCRdb processed the PCR reads anew with MiXCR; each CDR3 protein has one entry. The sample shows 15,000 to 20,000 distinct CDR3 sequences, less than 50% of them seen only once. The chain uses TRBV7-6 and TRBJ2-7, with 9 bases aligning to TRBD1. This clonotype was sampled from a female donor with esophageal squamous cell carcinoma. Sequenced: normal esophageal tissue next to the tumor. CDR3 nucleotides: TGTGCCAGCAGCCGGAACCCGGGACAGGGATACGACGAGCAGTACTTC. It translates to CASSRNPGQGYDEQYF.